The T cell receptor beta chain described here comes from a study of Ad26.COV2.S vaccination and SARS-CoV-2 variants. Turning to the study itself: Donor was assigned to the Ad26.COV2.S arm of trial COV1001. Ad26.COV2.S was injected intramuscularly once or twice, 56 days apart.

Treatment denoted: approximately 18 received Ad26.COV2.S at low or high dose, single or two shots; about 5 received placebo; per-sample allocation not given. Specimen acquisition occurred on day 63 following the initial vaccine or placebo injection. Repertoires were generated with immunoSEQ multiplex PCR, while TCRdb's copy carries only in-frame clones and drops some. The data contain over 200,000 clones, roughly 90% of them singletons. The CDR3 runs to 14 residues. V was shortened by 0 bases and J by 1 base, with 6 bases between the two germline ends. From germline, CDR1 is ENHRY and CDR2 SYGVKD. The material sequenced was peripheral blood, taken in a trial of Ad26.COV2.S vaccine versus placebo. The clonotype was recovered from a person aged 18-65 years who received the Ad26.COV2.S COVID-19 vaccine or a placebo. The chain employs TRBV10-3 and TRBJ1-1; the D is unclear. The CDR3 region has the DNA TGTGCCATCAGTGAGTCTAGCAGGAACACTGAAGCTTTCTTT. It translates to CAISESSRNTEAFF.